Shown below are 14 T cell receptor beta chains from a single sample sequenced in a study of control samples from healthy donors and cancer patients. The data were produced by immunoSEQ multiplex PCR, yet TCRdb's version contains in-frame clones alone and is incomplete. The data contain some 130,000 clones, approximately 92% of them singletons. Material: blood. The receptors come from a man aged 40-50 years in good health.

The rearrangement joins TRBV9 to TRBJ2-7, with no clear D. Germline CDR1 SGDLS, CDR2 YYNGEE. Trimming left V 4 bases short and J 5 bases short, with 13 bases between. The CDR3 sequence is 13 residues long. In nucleotides, the CDR3 is TGTGCCAGCAGCTCCCGTCCTTGGAACGAGCAGTACTTC. Protein sequence: CASSSRPWNEQYF.

The V gene is TRBV5-1, the J gene TRBJ2-2; a weak D match, TRBD2 (5 bases). Germline lookup yields CDR1 SGHRS and CDR2 YFSETQ. The CDR3 is 15 amino acids. V shed 5 bases and J shed 4 bases, with 15 bases lying between them. The CDR3 DNA reads TGCGCCAGCAGTGCTCTGGAAGGGAGCACCGGGGAGCTGTTTTTT. It encodes CASSALEGSTGELFF. The variable domain in full, with the rest retrieved from reference TRBV5-1 and TRBJ2-2, is KAGVTQTPRYLIKTRGQQVTLSCSPISGHRSVSWYQQTPGQGLQFLFEYFSETQRNKGNFPGRFSGRQFSNSRSEMNVSTLELGDSALYLCASSALEGSTGELFFGEGSRLTVL.

This rearrangement joins TRBV2 to TRBJ2-5; TRBD1 matches at 12 bases. Germline trimming cut 4 bases from V and 5 bases from J; bases unmatched to any gene: 8. Germline V CDR1 and CDR2: SNHLY, FYNNEI. The CDR3 length is 16 residues. The CDR3 region is CASSVGGQGALETQYF. CDR3 nucleotides: TGTGCCAGCAGTGTGGGGGGACAGGGGGCGTTGGAGACCCAGTACTTC.

The chain employs TRBV29-1 and TRBJ2-7; D is unclear. The V and J ends lost 2 bases and 3 bases respectively, with 11 bases between them. This CDR3 is built from 13 residues. Per germline, CDR1 SQVTM and CDR2 ANQGSEA. The CDR3 here is CSVEPVLGYEQYF. CDR3 nucleotides: TGCAGCGTTGAACCTGTCCTAGGCTACGAGCAGTACTTC.

V usage is TRBV2 and J usage is TRBJ2-1; 10 nucleotides match TRBD2. The CDR3 has 15 residues. The junction had 7 bases not matched to a gene; V was cut back by 4 bases and J by 7 bases. Per the germline V gene, CDR1 is SNHLY and CDR2 is FYNNEI. The chain's CDR3 is CASSAERGGLNEQFF. DNA for the CDR3: TGTGCCAGCAGTGCCGAGCGGGGGGGCCTGAATGAGCAGTTCTTC. Full variable domain (remainder filled in from reference TRBV2 and TRBJ2-1): EPEVTQTPSHQVTQMGQEVILRCVPISNHLYFYWYRQILGQKVEFLVSFYNNEISEKSEIFDDQFSVERPDGSNFTLKIRSTKLEDSAMYFCASSAERGGLNEQFFGPGTRLTVL.

The chain links TRBV3-1 (or the pseudogene TRBV3-2) to TRBJ2-7; the match to TRBD2 covers 7 bases. The CDR3 is 14 amino acids. Per germline, CDR1 LGHDT and CDR2 YNNKEL (reference sequence). J was trimmed by 0 bases and V by 4 bases; bases with no gene match: 3. CDR3 loop: CASSRTGGSYEQYF. The CDR3 DNA reads TGTGCCAGCAGCCGAACGGGGGGCTCCTACGAGCAGTACTTC.

The V and J genes are TRBV11-2 and TRBJ2-7; D unresolved. Germline lookup yields CDR1 SGHAT and CDR2 FQNNGV. Trimming left V 4 bases short and J 12 bases short, with 13 bases between. This CDR3 region has 11 residues. The CDR3 nucleotides are TGTGCCAGCAGCTCCACCTCCTTTCGGTACTTC. It yields the protein CASSSTSFRYF.

The chain joins TRBV5-4 to TRBJ1-4; perhaps TRBD1 as D (6 bases). The V and J ends lost 2 bases and 8 bases respectively, with 19 bases between them. Germline V gene sequence: CDR1 SGHNT, CDR2 YYREEE (reference sequence). CDR3 length: 16 residues. The CDR3 DNA reads TGTGCCAGCAGCTTAACACTTGGGGGGCTTGGCGAAAAACTGTTTTTT. It translates to CASSLTLGGLGEKLFF.

This clone was seen once. J is TRBJ2-1 and V is TRBV3-1 (or the pseudogene TRBV3-2); 11 bases map to TRBD2. V shed 0 bases, J shed 5 bases, and the junction held 3 bases outside the gene matches. Germline V gives CDR1 LGHDT, CDR2 YNNKEL (reference sequence). The CDR3 loop spans 16 amino acids. CDR3 amino acids: CASSQDLAGGHNEQFF. CDR3 in DNA: TGTGCCAGCAGCCAAGATCTAGCGGGGGGTCACAATGAGCAGTTCTTC.

A note on this clone: The sample carries other DNA sequences with the same CDR3. The gene calls are TRBV2 and TRBJ2-1; D perhaps matches TRBD1 (5 bases). Germline CDR1 reads SNHLY; CDR2 reads FYNNEI. V was clipped by 4 bases and J by 3 bases, with 7 bases between them. This CDR3 spans 13 amino acids. CDR3 protein: CASSGQGYNEQFF. The CDR3, as DNA: TGTGCCAGCAGTGGGCAGGGCTACAATGAGCAGTTCTTC. The whole variable domain, remainder taken from reference TRBV2 and TRBJ2-1, is EPEVTQTPSHQVTQMGQEVILRCVPISNHLYFYWYRQILGQKVEFLVSFYNNEISEKSEIFDDQFSVERPDGSNFTLKIRSTKLEDSAMYFCASSGQGYNEQFFGPGTRLTVL.

This clone was counted at least ten times. In DNA form, the CDR3 reads TGTGCCATAGAACACGGGCCCCGCAATCAGCCCCAGCATTTT. The encoded protein is CAIEHGPRNQPQHF. The J gene is TRBJ1-5, the V gene TRBV24-1, with D uncertain. Germline loops: CDR1 KGHDR, CDR2 SFDVKD. V was cut by 11 bases and J by 2 bases, with 15 bases left in between. The CDR3 covers 14 residues.

The V gene is TRBV2, the J gene TRBJ2-1, with D perhaps matching TRBD2 (6 bases). Germline V lookup: CDR1 SNHLY, CDR2 FYNNEI. The CDR3 totals 13 residues. Trimming cost V 11 bases and J 1 base, with 12 bases left between them. The CDR3 coding sequence is TGTGCCGGGATGGGGGGATCCTACAATGAGCAGTTCTTC. It is translated as CAGMGGSYNEQFF.

The genes are TRBV9 and TRBJ2-1; the match to TRBD2 covers 12 bases. Germline assignment: CDR1 SGDLS and CDR2 YYNGEE. The CDR3 has 16 amino acids. Losses at the gene ends were 3 bases for V and 5 bases for J; bases not matched to a gene: 6. CDR3: CASSASGTSGHNEQFF. The CDR3 DNA reads TGTGCCAGCAGCGCCTCCGGGACTAGCGGGCACAATGAGCAGTTCTTC.

The gene calls are TRBV29-1 and TRBJ1-1; D ambiguous. The germline V gene encodes CDR1 SQVTM and CDR2 ANQGSEA. This CDR3 comprises 13 residues. The ends were cut back, 0 bases at V and 6 bases at J, with 11 bases in the middle. The CDR3 DNA reads as TGCAGCGTTGAAGACGACAACCAAGCTGAAGCTTTCTTT. Translating it yields CSVEDDNQAEAFF.